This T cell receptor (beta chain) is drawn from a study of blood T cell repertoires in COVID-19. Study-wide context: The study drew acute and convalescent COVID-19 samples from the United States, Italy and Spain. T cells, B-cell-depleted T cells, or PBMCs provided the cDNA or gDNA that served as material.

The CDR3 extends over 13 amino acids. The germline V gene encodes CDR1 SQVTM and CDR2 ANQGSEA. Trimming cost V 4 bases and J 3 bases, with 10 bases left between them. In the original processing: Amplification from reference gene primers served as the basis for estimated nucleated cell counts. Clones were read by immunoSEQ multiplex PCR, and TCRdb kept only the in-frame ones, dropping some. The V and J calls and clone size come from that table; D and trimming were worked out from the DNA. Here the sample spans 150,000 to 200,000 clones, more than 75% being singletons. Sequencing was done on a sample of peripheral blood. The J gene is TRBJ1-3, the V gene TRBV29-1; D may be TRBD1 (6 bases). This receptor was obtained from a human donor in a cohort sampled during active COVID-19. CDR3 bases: TGCAGCGTTGGTTCAGGGGATGGAAACACCATATATTTT. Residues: CSVGSGDGNTIYF.